This TCR beta chain was identified during a study of T cell changes during pregnancy in multiple sclerosis. Trimming at V came to 1 base and at J to 3 bases, leaving 6 bases not matched to a gene. CDR3 size: 16 residues. Germline V gene lookup returns CDR1 LGHNA and CDR2 YNFKEQ. Some clones are missing from TCRdb's copy, which holds only in-frame ones; the method was immunoSEQ multiplex PCR. The profile shows under 70,000 clones, about nine tenths of them singletons. Sequenced material: peripheral blood, taken in the second trimester of pregnancy. The source of this sequence is a female donor with multiple sclerosis, enrolled in a pregnancy study. The genes are TRBV4-2 and TRBJ2-5, with 9 nucleotides matching TRBD2. The CDR3 loop is CASSQGGAGGKETQYF. The CDR3 bases are TGTGCCAGCAGCCAAGGAGGGGCGGGGGGGAAAGAGACCCAGTACTTC.